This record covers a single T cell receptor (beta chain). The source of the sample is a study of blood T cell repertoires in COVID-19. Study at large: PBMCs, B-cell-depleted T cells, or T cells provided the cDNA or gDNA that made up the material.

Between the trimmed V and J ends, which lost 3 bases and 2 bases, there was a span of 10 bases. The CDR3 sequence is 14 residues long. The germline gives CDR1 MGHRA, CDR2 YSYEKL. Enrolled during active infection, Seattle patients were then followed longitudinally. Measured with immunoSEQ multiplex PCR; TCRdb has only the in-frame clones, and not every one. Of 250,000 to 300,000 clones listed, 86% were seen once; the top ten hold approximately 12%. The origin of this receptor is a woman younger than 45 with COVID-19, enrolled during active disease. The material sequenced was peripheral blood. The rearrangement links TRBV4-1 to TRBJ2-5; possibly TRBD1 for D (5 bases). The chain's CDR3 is CASSHQAGQETQYF. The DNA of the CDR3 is TGCGCCAGCAGCCATCAAGCAGGGCAAGAGACCCAGTACTTC.